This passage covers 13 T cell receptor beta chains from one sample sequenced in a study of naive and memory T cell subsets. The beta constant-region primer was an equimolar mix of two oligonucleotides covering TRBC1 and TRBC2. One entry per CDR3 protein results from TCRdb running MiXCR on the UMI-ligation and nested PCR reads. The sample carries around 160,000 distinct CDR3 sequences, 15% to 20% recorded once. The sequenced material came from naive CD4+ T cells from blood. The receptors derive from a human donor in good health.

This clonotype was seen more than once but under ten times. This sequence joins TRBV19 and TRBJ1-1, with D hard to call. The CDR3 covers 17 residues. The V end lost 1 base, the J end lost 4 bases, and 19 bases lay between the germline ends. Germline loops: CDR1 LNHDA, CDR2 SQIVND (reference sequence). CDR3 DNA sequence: TGTGCCAGTAGTATAGTCCCTATGGGCAGCCGGAGCACTGAAGCTTTCTTT. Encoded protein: CASSIVPMGSRSTEAFF.

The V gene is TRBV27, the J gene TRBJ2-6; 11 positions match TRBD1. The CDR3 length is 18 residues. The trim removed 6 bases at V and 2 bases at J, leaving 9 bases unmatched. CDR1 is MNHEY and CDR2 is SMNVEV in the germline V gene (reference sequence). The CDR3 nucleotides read TGTGCCAGCAGCTACCGGGACAGGGGGATCCCTGGGGCCAACGTCCTGACTTTC. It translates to CASSYRDRGIPGANVLTF.

The CDR3 bases are TGCAGCGTTGAAAGTCTGGGCCGGAACGAGCAGTACTTC. Protein sequence: CSVESLGRNEQYF. The rearrangement links TRBV29-1 to TRBJ2-7, with no clear D. This CDR3 has 13 residues. Trimming pared 2 bases from V and 5 bases from J, leaving 13 bases between. The germline CDR1 and CDR2 sequences are SQVTM and ANQGSEA.

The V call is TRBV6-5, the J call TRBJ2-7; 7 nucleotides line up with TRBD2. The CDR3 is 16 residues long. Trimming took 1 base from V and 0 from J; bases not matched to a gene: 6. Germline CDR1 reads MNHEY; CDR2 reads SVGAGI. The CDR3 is CASSYLTSRSSYEQYF. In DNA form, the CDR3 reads TGTGCCAGCAGTTACTTGACTAGCCGTAGCTCCTACGAGCAGTACTTC.

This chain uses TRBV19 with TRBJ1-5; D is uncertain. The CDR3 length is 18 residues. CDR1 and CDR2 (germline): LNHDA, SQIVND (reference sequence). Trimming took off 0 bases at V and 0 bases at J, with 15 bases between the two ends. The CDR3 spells CASSIDLSAQHSNQPQHF. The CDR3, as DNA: TGTGCCAGTAGTATAGATCTTTCGGCCCAGCATAGCAATCAGCCCCAGCATTTT.

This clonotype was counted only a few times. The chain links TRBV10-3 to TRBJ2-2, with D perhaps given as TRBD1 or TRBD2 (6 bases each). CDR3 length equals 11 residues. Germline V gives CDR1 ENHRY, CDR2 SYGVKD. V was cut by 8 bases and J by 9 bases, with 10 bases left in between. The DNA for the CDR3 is TGTGCCATCGGGGGGACACGGGAGCTGTTTTTT. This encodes CAIGGTRELFF.

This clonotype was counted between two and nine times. The CDR3 nucleotides are TGTGCCAGCAGCCAAGATCAGCGTGAGCAGTTCTTC. Translated: CASSQDQREQFF. The rearrangement links TRBV7-9 to TRBJ2-1; the D is unclear. The CDR3 is 12 amino acids. V was cut by 5 bases and J by 9 bases, with 11 bases left in between. CDR1 and CDR2 (germline): SEHNR, FQNEAQ (reference sequence).

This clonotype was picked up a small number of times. This CDR3 is CSARGSKDWEQFF. DNA of the CDR3: TGCAGTGCTAGGGGGAGTAAAGACTGGGAGCAGTTCTTC. V gene TRBV20-1 combines with J gene TRBJ2-1, with D possibly being TRBD2 (5 bases). This CDR3 is 13 amino acids long. From germline, CDR1 is DFQATT and CDR2 SNEGSKA (reference sequence). V was pared by 3 bases and J by 10 bases, with 16 bases between.

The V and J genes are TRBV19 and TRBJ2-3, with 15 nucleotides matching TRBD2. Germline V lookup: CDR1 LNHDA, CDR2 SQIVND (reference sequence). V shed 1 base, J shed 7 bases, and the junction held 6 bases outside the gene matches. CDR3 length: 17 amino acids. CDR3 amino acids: CASSIAGLAGGGNTQYF. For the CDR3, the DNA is TGTGCCAGTAGTATAGCGGGACTAGCGGGAGGAGGAAATACGCAGTATTTT.

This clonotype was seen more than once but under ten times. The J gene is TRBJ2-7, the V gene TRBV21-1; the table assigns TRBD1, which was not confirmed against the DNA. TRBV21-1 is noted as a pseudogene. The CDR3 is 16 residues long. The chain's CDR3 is CASSKGVPRSSYEQYF. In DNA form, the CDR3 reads TGTGCCAGCAGCAAAGGTGTCCCGCGGAGCTCCTACGAGCAGTACTTC.

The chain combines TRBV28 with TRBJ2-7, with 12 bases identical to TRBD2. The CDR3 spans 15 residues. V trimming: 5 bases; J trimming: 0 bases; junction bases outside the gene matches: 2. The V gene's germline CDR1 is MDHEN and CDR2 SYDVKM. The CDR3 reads CASSTGLAGSYEQYF. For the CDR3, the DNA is TGTGCCAGCAGTACGGGACTAGCGGGCTCCTACGAGCAGTACTTC.

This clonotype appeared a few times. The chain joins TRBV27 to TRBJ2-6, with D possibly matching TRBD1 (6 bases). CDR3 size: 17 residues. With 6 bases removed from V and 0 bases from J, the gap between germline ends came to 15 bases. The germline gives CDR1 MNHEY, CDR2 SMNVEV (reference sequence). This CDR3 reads CASRLRGYASGANVLTF. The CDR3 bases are TGTGCCAGCAGACTCAGGGGCTATGCCTCTGGGGCCAACGTCCTGACTTTC. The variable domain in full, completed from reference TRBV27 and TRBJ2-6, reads EAQVTQNPRYLITVTGKKLTVTCSQNMNHEYMSWYRQDPGLGLRQIYYSMNVEVTDKGDVPEGYKVSRKEKRNFPLILESPSPNQTSLYFCASRLRGYASGANVLTFGAGSRLTVL.

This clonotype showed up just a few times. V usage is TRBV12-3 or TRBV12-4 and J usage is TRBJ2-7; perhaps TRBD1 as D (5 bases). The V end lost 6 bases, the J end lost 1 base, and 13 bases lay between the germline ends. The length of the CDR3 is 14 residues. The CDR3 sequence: CASRQGGMSYEQYF. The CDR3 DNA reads TGTGCCAGCAGGCAGGGTGGTATGTCCTACGAGCAGTACTTC.